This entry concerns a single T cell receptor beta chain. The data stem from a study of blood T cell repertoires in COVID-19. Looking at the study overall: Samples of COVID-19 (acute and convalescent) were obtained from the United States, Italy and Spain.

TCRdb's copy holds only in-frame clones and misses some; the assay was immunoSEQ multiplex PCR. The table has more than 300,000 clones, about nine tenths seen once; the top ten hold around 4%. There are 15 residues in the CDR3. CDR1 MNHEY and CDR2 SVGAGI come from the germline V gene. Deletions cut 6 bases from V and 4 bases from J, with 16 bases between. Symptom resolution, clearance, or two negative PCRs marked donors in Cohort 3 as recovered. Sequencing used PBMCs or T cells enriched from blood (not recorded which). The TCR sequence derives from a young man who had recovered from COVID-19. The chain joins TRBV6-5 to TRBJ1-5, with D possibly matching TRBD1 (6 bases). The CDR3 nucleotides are TGTGCCAGCAGAGTTAGCCGGGACATAAATCAGCCCCAGCATTTT. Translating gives CASRVSRDINQPQHF.